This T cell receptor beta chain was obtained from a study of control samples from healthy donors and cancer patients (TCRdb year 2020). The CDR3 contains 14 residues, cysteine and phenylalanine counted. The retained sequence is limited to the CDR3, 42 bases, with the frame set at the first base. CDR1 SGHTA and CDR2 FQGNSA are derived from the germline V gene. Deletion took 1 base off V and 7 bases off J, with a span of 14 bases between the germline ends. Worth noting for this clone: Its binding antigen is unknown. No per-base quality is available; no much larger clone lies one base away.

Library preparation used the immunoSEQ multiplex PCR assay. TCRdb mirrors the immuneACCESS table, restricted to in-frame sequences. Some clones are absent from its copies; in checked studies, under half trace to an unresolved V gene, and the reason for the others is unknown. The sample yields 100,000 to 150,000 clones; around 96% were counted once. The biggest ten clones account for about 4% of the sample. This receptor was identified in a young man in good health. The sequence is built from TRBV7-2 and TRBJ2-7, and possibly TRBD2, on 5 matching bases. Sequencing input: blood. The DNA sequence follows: TGTGCCAGCAGCTTAGTAACGGGGTTACAGGAGCAGTACTTC. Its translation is CASSLVTGLQEQYF.